Here is one TCR beta chain with its context. Its antigen remains unidentified. V dropped 0 bases and J dropped 3; count of bases not matched to a gene: 8. The CDR3 is made up of 17 amino acids. The germline V gene encodes CDR1 MGHRA and CDR2 YSYEKL. These data belong to a study of T cell repertoires in cytomegalovirus infection. General study points: Public TCR beta family frequency separated CMV-and-HLA carriers, including in an independent cohort. CMV-specific TCR beta clonotypes restricted by HLA-C were the ones dominating the ex vivo response.

In TCRdb, the reads were re-called with MiXCR into one record per CDR3 protein. The sample holds approximately 700,000 distinct CDR3 sequences, roughly 35% seen once. Sequencing was performed on PBMCs. The chain has TRBV4-1 and TRBJ1-5, with 7 bases aligning to TRBD1. The receptor comes from a human donor in good health (CMV status not recorded). Some clones in this sample may be carry-over from other donors' samples. In DNA, the CDR3 is TGCGCCAGCAGCCAAGAAAAGGGGGCCGGGATCAATCAGCCCCAGCATTTT. Amino acids: CASSQEKGAGINQPQHF.